This T cell receptor beta chain stems from a study of T cells in Graves' hyperthyroidism and ophthalmopathy. Study summary: At initial diagnosis, before any treatment had begun, peripheral blood was obtained.

TCR beta CDR3 region amplification was performed from RNA transcripts. In the first-round RT-PCR of the TCR CDR3, the HTBI primer set was used. TCRdb reprocessed the multiplex PCR reads with MiXCR, giving one entry per CDR3 protein. The table records some 300,000 distinct CDR3 sequences, 10% to 15% of them present only once. This clonotype was picked up many times. The germline gives CDR1 MDHEN, CDR2 SYDVKM. There are 9 residues in the CDR3. Sequencing was done on a sample of blood. V and J are TRBV28 and TRBJ1-2; D gene ambiguous. The sequence was obtained from a woman in her thirties with Graves' hyperthyroidism that later progressed to Graves' ophthalmopathy. The CDR3 reads CAAGRGYTF. Here the CDR3 DNA reads TGTGCTGCCGGGAGGGGCTACACCTTC.